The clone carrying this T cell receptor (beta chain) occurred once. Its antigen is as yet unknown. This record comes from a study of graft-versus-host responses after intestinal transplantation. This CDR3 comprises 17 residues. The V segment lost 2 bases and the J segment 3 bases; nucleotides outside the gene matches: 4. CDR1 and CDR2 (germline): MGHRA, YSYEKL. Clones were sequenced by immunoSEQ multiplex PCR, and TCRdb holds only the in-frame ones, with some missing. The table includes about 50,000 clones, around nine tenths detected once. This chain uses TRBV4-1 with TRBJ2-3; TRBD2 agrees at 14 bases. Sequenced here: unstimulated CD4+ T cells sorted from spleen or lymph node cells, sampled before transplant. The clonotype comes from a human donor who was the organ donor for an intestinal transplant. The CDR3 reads CASSQLTSGRATDTQYF. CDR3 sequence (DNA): TGCGCCAGCAGCCAACTGACTAGCGGGAGGGCAACAGATACGCAGTATTTT.